The rows below give T cell receptor beta chains drawn from one sample of a study of glioma-infiltrating T cells. In TCRdb, the multiplex PCR reads were re-called with MiXCR into one record per CDR3 protein. The repertoire holds some 190,000 distinct CDR3 sequences, approximately 30% seen once, with 20% in the top ten. Sequencing was done on a sample of glioma tissue, nonneoplastic brain tissue, or PBMCs (not recorded which). Source of these receptors: a human donor with low-grade glioma or glioblastoma, undergoing nonglioma brain surgery, or in good health (not recorded which). Each CDR3 is given with its conserved first and last residue. Each record gives: V gene, clone size, J gene, D gene, CDR3 protein, CDR3 DNA. The D gene is left open where the match is weak. Some rows have no size entry. The others give once, few or many, or a class for an expanded clone.

V gene: TRBV19; clone size: NA; J gene: TRBJ2-1; D gene: TRBD2; CDR3 protein: CASSMGGLAGLGDEQFF; CDR3 DNA: TGTGCCAGTAGTATGGGGGGACTAGCGGGATTGGGCGATGAGCAGTTCTTC
V gene: TRBV10-2; clone size: few; J gene: TRBJ2-5; D gene: NA; CDR3 protein: CASSKGRTGETQYF; CDR3 DNA: TGCGCCAGCAGTAAGGGGAGGACCGGAGAGACCCAGTACTTC
V gene: TRBV12-3/TRBV12-4; clone size: few; J gene: TRBJ2-7; D gene: TRBD1; CDR3 protein: CASSGEGQVYEQYF; CDR3 DNA: TGTGCCAGCAGCGGCGAGGGACAGGTCTACGAGCAGTACTTC
V gene: TRBV12-3/TRBV12-4; clone size: NA; J gene: TRBJ2-2; D gene: NA; CDR3 protein: CARSLFLGSTGELFF; CDR3 DNA: TGTGCCAGAAGTTTATTCCTGGGGAGCACCGGGGAGCTGTTTTTT
V gene: TRBV12-3/TRBV12-4; clone size: few; J gene: TRBJ2-1; D gene: NA; CDR3 protein: CASSLSGGTEQFF; CDR3 DNA: TGTGCCAGCAGTTTGTCAGGGGGGACCGAACAGTTCTTC
V gene: TRBV7-2; clone size: NA; J gene: TRBJ2-4; D gene: NA; CDR3 protein: CASSLDRGGNIQYF; CDR3 DNA: TGTGCCAGCAGCTTAGACAGGGGGGGGAACATTCAGTACTTC
V gene: TRBV20-1; clone size: many; J gene: TRBJ2-6; D gene: NA; CDR3 protein: CSARDSFGANVLTF; CDR3 DNA: TGCAGTGCTAGGGACAGCTTTGGGGCCAACGTCCTGACTTTC
V gene: TRBV20-1; clone size: many; J gene: TRBJ2-7; D gene: NA; CDR3 protein: CSAPVTGTYEQYF; CDR3 DNA: TGCAGTGCTCCCGTGACAGGTACATACGAGCAGTACTTC
V gene: TRBV12-3/TRBV12-4; clone size: NA; J gene: TRBJ2-5; D gene: NA; CDR3 protein: CASSLIETKYF; CDR3 DNA: TGTGCCAGCAGTTTAATAGAGACCAAGTACTTC
V gene: TRBV2; clone size: NA; J gene: TRBJ2-7; D gene: NA; CDR3 protein: CVSGEFYEQYF; CDR3 DNA: TGTGTCAGCGGCGAGTTCTACGAGCAGTACTTC
V gene: TRBV30; clone size: few; J gene: TRBJ2-3; D gene: TRBD2; CDR3 protein: CAWSVASGTADTQYF; CDR3 DNA: TGTGCCTGGAGTGTGGCTAGCGGGACCGCAGATACGCAGTATTTT
V gene: TRBV12-3/TRBV12-4; clone size: few; J gene: TRBJ2-7; D gene: NA; CDR3 protein: CASSLGANSINYEQYF; CDR3 DNA: TGTGCCAGCAGTTTAGGCGCCAACTCCATAAACTACGAGCAGTACTTC
V gene: TRBV6-2/TRBV6-3; clone size: NA; J gene: TRBJ2-1; D gene: NA; CDR3 protein: CASSYIPLLAERNNEQFF; CDR3 DNA: TGTGCCAGCAGTTACATCCCCCTTCTAGCTGAGAGAAACAATGAGCAGTTCTTC
V gene: TRBV27; clone size: many; J gene: TRBJ2-1; D gene: NA; CDR3 protein: CATKGVAGAFNEQFF; CDR3 DNA: TGTGCCACCAAGGGGGTGGCGGGAGCTTTCAATGAGCAGTTCTTC
V gene: TRBV7-2; clone size: many; J gene: TRBJ1-2; D gene: NA; CDR3 protein: CASSLAGINGGYTF; CDR3 DNA: TGTGCCAGCAGCTTAGCGGGGATTAACGGGGGCTACACCTTC
V gene: TRBV25-1; clone size: many; J gene: TRBJ2-3; D gene: NA; CDR3 protein: CARVHSDLTDTQYF; CDR3 DNA: TGTGCCCGAGTTCATAGCGATCTCACAGATACGCAGTATTTT
V gene: TRBV7-2; clone size: NA; J gene: TRBJ2-5; D gene: NA; CDR3 protein: CASSLDNTATQYF; CDR3 DNA: TGCGCCAGCAGCTTGGATAATACTGCGACCCAGTACTTC
V gene: TRBV5-5; clone size: NA; J gene: TRBJ2-7; D gene: NA; CDR3 protein: CASSLMVSNEQYF; CDR3 DNA: TGTGCCAGCAGCTTGATGGTCTCTAACGAGCAGTACTTC
V gene: TRBV6-2/TRBV6-3; clone size: many; J gene: TRBJ2-1; D gene: NA; CDR3 protein: CASSYLENNEQFF; CDR3 DNA: TGTGCCAGCAGTTACCTGGAGAACAATGAGCAGTTCTTC
V gene: TRBV20-1; clone size: many; J gene: TRBJ2-7; D gene: NA; CDR3 protein: CSLGLYEQYF; CDR3 DNA: TGCAGCCTTGGGCTCTACGAGCAGTACTTC
V gene: TRBV29-1; clone size: NA; J gene: TRBJ2-5; D gene: NA; CDR3 protein: CSVERAGEEETQYF; CDR3 DNA: TGCAGCGTTGAAAGGGCAGGGGAAGAAGAGACCCAGTACTTC
V gene: TRBV6-2/TRBV6-3; clone size: NA; J gene: TRBJ2-1; D gene: TRBD2; CDR3 protein: CASSRTSGEYNEQFF; CDR3 DNA: TGTGCCAGCAGCCGGACTAGCGGGGAATACAATGAGCAGTTCTTC
V gene: TRBV6-2/TRBV6-3; clone size: NA; J gene: TRBJ2-5; D gene: NA; CDR3 protein: CASSSPGTETQYF; CDR3 DNA: TGTGCCAGCAGTTCCCCCGGGACAGAGACCCAGTACTTC
V gene: TRBV14; clone size: few; J gene: TRBJ1-4; D gene: TRBD1; CDR3 protein: CASSHLRGQKEKLFF; CDR3 DNA: TGTGCCAGCAGCCATCTCAGGGGGCAGAAGGAAAAACTGTTTTTT
V gene: TRBV19; clone size: many; J gene: TRBJ2-1; D gene: TRBD2; CDR3 protein: CASSNGGSVNEQFF; CDR3 DNA: TGTGCCAGTAGTAACGGCGGGAGTGTGAATGAGCAGTTCTTC
V gene: TRBV6-2/TRBV6-3; clone size: many; J gene: TRBJ2-3; D gene: TRBD2; CDR3 protein: CATRAAGGRDTQYF; CDR3 DNA: TGTGCCACCCGCGCCGCGGGAGGAAGGGATACGCAGTATTTT
V gene: TRBV4-1; clone size: NA; J gene: TRBJ2-1; D gene: NA; CDR3 protein: CASSQSGNSYEQFF; CDR3 DNA: TGCGCCAGCAGCCAAAGTGGCAACTCCTACGAGCAGTTCTTC
V gene: TRBV3-1; clone size: many; J gene: TRBJ1-2; D gene: NA; CDR3 protein: CASSQIDYGYTF; CDR3 DNA: TGTGCCAGCAGCCAAATCGACTATGGCTACACCTTC
V gene: TRBV4-1; clone size: many; J gene: TRBJ2-5; D gene: NA; CDR3 protein: CASSQGSRRETQYF; CDR3 DNA: TGCGCCAGCAGCCAAGGGTCGAGGCGAGAGACCCAGTACTTC
V gene: TRBV11-1; clone size: NA; J gene: TRBJ2-3; D gene: NA; CDR3 protein: CASSLTGKHSDTRYF; CDR3 DNA: TGTGCCAGCAGCTTAACCGGAAAGCACTCAGATACGCGGTATTTT
V gene: TRBV19; clone size: few; J gene: TRBJ1-5; D gene: NA; CDR3 protein: CASSSPPGTAPRLPQHF; CDR3 DNA: TGTGCCAGTAGTTCCCCTCCCGGGACCGCTCCCCGGTTGCCCCAGCATTTT
V gene: TRBV7-9; clone size: many; J gene: TRBJ2-7; D gene: NA; CDR3 protein: CASSLAVRGDEQYF; CDR3 DNA: TGTGCCAGCAGCTTAGCGGTCAGGGGGGACGAGCAGTACTTC
V gene: TRBV28; clone size: many; J gene: TRBJ1-3; D gene: NA; CDR3 protein: CASSLEGGHSGNTIYF; CDR3 DNA: TGTGCCAGCAGTTTAGAGGGGGGCCACTCTGGAAACACCATATATTTT
V gene: TRBV30; clone size: few; J gene: TRBJ2-5; D gene: TRBD1; CDR3 protein: CAWEQGQGTPQYF; CDR3 DNA: TGTGCCTGGGAACAAGGACAGGGGACTCCTCAGTACTTC
V gene: TRBV5-1; clone size: few; J gene: TRBJ1-5; D gene: NA; CDR3 protein: CASSLGQTNQPQHF; CDR3 DNA: TGCGCCAGCAGCTTAGGACAGACCAATCAGCCCCAGCATTTT
V gene: TRBV28; clone size: many; J gene: TRBJ2-3; D gene: NA; CDR3 protein: CASSPRGVGTDTQYF; CDR3 DNA: TGTGCCAGCAGTCCGCGGGGTGTAGGCACAGATACGCAGTATTTT
V gene: TRBV24-1; clone size: NA; J gene: TRBJ1-5; D gene: TRBD1; CDR3 protein: CAIGGTGGGGNQPQHF; CDR3 DNA: TGTGCCATCGGGGGAACAGGGGGCGGGGGCAATCAGCCCCAGCATTTT
V gene: TRBV19; clone size: many; J gene: TRBJ2-7; D gene: TRBD1; CDR3 protein: CASNTGTGGYEQYF; CDR3 DNA: TGTGCCAGTAATACCGGGACAGGGGGCTACGAGCAGTACTTC
V gene: TRBV2; clone size: NA; J gene: TRBJ2-7; D gene: NA; CDR3 protein: CASRLYRGGTYKQYF; CDR3 DNA: TGTGCCAGCAGACTTTACAGGGGAGGGACCTACAAGCAGTACTTC
V gene: TRBV29-1; clone size: NA; J gene: TRBJ2-7; D gene: TRBD1; CDR3 protein: CSVRCGGQVSSYEQYF; CDR3 DNA: TGCAGCGTTCGGTGTGGGGGACAGGTTTCCTCCTACGAGCAGTACTTC
V gene: TRBV14; clone size: NA; J gene: TRBJ2-1; D gene: NA; CDR3 protein: CASSQEIGTNYNEQFF; CDR3 DNA: TGTGCCAGCAGCCAAGAAATAGGGACGAACTACAATGAGCAGTTCTTC
V gene: TRBV29-1; clone size: many; J gene: TRBJ1-3; D gene: TRBD1; CDR3 protein: CSVGVTGSSGNTIYF; CDR3 DNA: TGCAGCGTAGGGGTGACAGGGAGCTCTGGAAACACCATATATTTT
V gene: TRBV29-1; clone size: NA; J gene: TRBJ1-1; D gene: NA; CDR3 protein: CSVVGGWGGTEAFF; CDR3 DNA: TGCAGCGTTGTGGGGGGATGGGGGGGCACTGAAGCTTTCTTT
V gene: TRBV28; clone size: many; J gene: TRBJ1-2; D gene: TRBD1; CDR3 protein: CASSDASQGNYGYTF; CDR3 DNA: TGTGCCAGCAGTGATGCCTCACAGGGGAACTATGGCTACACCTTC
V gene: TRBV18; clone size: NA; J gene: TRBJ2-1; D gene: TRBD2; CDR3 protein: CASSPPGTSWNNEQFF; CDR3 DNA: TGTGCCAGCTCACCACCAGGGACTAGTTGGAACAATGAGCAGTTCTTC
V gene: TRBV27; clone size: many; J gene: TRBJ1-2; D gene: TRBD1; CDR3 protein: CASSAPGQGNYGYTF; CDR3 DNA: TGTGCCAGCAGTGCTCCGGGACAGGGGAACTATGGCTACACCTTC
V gene: TRBV18; clone size: many; J gene: TRBJ1-1; D gene: NA; CDR3 protein: CASSPLQDANTEAFF; CDR3 DNA: TGTGCCAGCTCACCACTCCAGGACGCGAACACTGAAGCTTTCTTT
V gene: TRBV12-3/TRBV12-4; clone size: NA; J gene: TRBJ1-5; D gene: NA; CDR3 protein: CAPLDLSNHPKTF; CDR3 DNA: TGTGCCCCCCTTGATTTGAGCAATCATCCAAAGACTTTT
V gene: TRBV4-1; clone size: NA; J gene: TRBJ2-7; D gene: TRBD1; CDR3 protein: CASSLGTAEPRHF; CDR3 DNA: TGCGCCAGCAGTCTTGGGACAGCGGAACCGAGGCACTTC
V gene: TRBV20-1; clone size: many; J gene: TRBJ2-7; D gene: NA; CDR3 protein: CSARSDRYPYEQYF; CDR3 DNA: TGCAGTGCTAGGTCGGATCGTTACCCCTACGAGCAGTACTTC
V gene: TRBV2; clone size: many; J gene: TRBJ1-3; D gene: NA; CDR3 protein: CASSDMTENSGNTIYF; CDR3 DNA: TGTGCCAGCAGTGACATGACAGAGAACTCTGGAAACACCATATATTTT
V gene: TRBV9; clone size: once; J gene: TRBJ2-1; D gene: TRBD2; CDR3 protein: CASSPAGSLTNEQFF; CDR3 DNA: TGTGCCAGCAGCCCAGCGGGGTCCCTAACCAATGAGCAGTTCTTC
V gene: TRBV4-1; clone size: many; J gene: TRBJ1-2; D gene: NA; CDR3 protein: CASSQERGNGYTF; CDR3 DNA: TGCGCCAGCAGCCAAGAAAGGGGGAATGGCTACACCTTC
V gene: TRBV5-6; clone size: many; J gene: TRBJ2-5; D gene: NA; CDR3 protein: CASSREGTQYF; CDR3 DNA: TGTGCCAGCAGCCGGGAAGGGACCCAGTACTTC
V gene: TRBV7-2; clone size: many; J gene: TRBJ1-5; D gene: TRBD1; CDR3 protein: CASSRGDRGASNQPQHF; CDR3 DNA: TGTGCCAGCAGCCGAGGTGACAGGGGAGCTAGCAATCAGCCCCAGCATTTT
V gene: TRBV6-5; clone size: NA; J gene: TRBJ2-2; D gene: NA; CDR3 protein: CASSYYLNLAPGELFF; CDR3 DNA: TGTGCCAGCAGTTACTACCTCAACTTGGCCCCCGGGGAGCTGTTTTTT
V gene: TRBV28; clone size: NA; J gene: TRBJ2-6; D gene: TRBD2; CDR3 protein: CASSLGAGGSGANVLTF; CDR3 DNA: TGTGCCAGCAGTTTAGGAGCGGGAGGGTCTGGGGCCAACGTCCTGACTTTC